The rows below give T cell receptor beta chains drawn from one sample of a study of cytomegalovirus exposure and HLA in healthy donors. Profiled with immunoSEQ multiplex PCR; TCRdb holds only in-frame clones, not every one. Among 100,000 or so clones listed, 69% were seen once. The sample taken for sequencing was PBMCs. These TCRs come from a man aged 30-40 years in good health and CMV-seronegative. Each CDR3 is given with its conserved first and last residue. A D gene is named only where the DNA matches it firmly. Not all rows give a size; the values are once, few, many and, for expanded clones, a class.

d_call j_call v_call cdr3_length clone_size cdr3_nt cdr3_aa
TRBD1 TRBJ2-1 TRBV28 16 NA TGTGCCGCCCTTGACAGGGGGCCAAGCTCCTACAATGAGCAGTTCTTC CAALDRGPSSYNEQFF
NA TRBJ2-7 TRBV7-3 16 NA TGTGCCAGCAGCAGGGAGGCTGCCGGTCCGAACTACGAGCAGTACTTC CASSREAAGPNYEQYF
TRBD2 TRBJ2-7 TRBV9 14 NA TGTGCCAGCGGGACTAGCGGAAGCTCCTACGAGCAGTACTTC CASGTSGSSYEQYF
TRBD1 TRBJ2-7 TRBV5-6 13 NA TGTGCCAGCACCGAACAGGGGTTCTACGAGCAGTACTTC CASTEQGFYEQYF
NA TRBJ2-1 TRBV7-8 16 few TGTGCCAGCAGCTTAACCACCGAGCTCTCCTACAATGAGCAGTTCTTC CASSLTTELSYNEQFF
NA TRBJ1-4 TRBV6-6 14 NA TGTGCCAGCAGCACCGCCCTAGGAGACGAAAAACTGTTTTTT CASSTALGDEKLFF
NA TRBJ2-6 TRBV18 16 NA TGTGCCAGCTCACGAGTTCTCGGCTCTGGGGCCAACGTCCTGACTTTC CASSRVLGSGANVLTF
NA TRBJ1-2 TRBV6-1 13 NA TGTGCCAGCAGTGAACGGGGGGGGTATGGCTACACCTTC CASSERGGYGYTF
NA TRBJ2-7 TRBV6-1 16 NA TGTGCCAGCAGTGTCCTCAGACAGCCCGTCGGCCACGAGCAGTACTTC CASSVLRQPVGHEQYF
TRBD1 TRBJ2-1 TRBV7-9 14 NA TGTGCCAGCAAGGCCCCGGGACAGCGAAATGAGCAGTTCTTC CASKAPGQRNEQFF
TRBD2 TRBJ2-7 TRBV19 14 few TGTGCCAGTAGTGAGGGACTAGAGATCTACGAGCAGTACTTC CASSEGLEIYEQYF
NA TRBJ1-5 TRBV19 12 NA TGTGCCAGTAGTAAGACTAATCAGCCCCAGCATTTT CASSKTNQPQHF
NA TRBJ1-1 TRBV5-8 11 NA TGTGCCAGCAGCTTCAGGGTATCGGCTTTCTTT CASSFRVSAFF